This is a list of T cell receptor beta chains from one sample in a study of shared clonotypes between healthy human individuals. The assay was immunoSEQ multiplex PCR, and TCRdb's table has in-frame clones only and misses some. The sample gives millions of clones, more than 85% of which show up once; under 2% is in the top ten. Sequencing was carried out using naive CD8+ T cells from PBMCs. The receptor source for this set is a man aged 18 to 30 in good health. Some clones in this sample may be carry-over from other donors' samples. Both conserved end residues are trimmed from each CDR3. A D gene is named only where the DNA matches it firmly.

V: TRBV19; J: TRBJ2-2; D: -; CDR3: ASSIGENTGELF
V: TRBV4-3; J: TRBJ1-1; D: -; CDR3: ASSQDSRNTEAF
V: TRBV7-9; J: TRBJ1-2; D: -; CDR3: ASSLAEGFYGYT
V: TRBV15; J: TRBJ2-7; D: -; CDR3: ATSRGQGPSYEQY
V: TRBV5-5; J: TRBJ1-2; D: TRBD1; CDR3: ASSLTGGDRGIYGYT
V: TRBV29-1; J: TRBJ2-7; D: -; CDR3: SVEGGRSTYEQY
V: TRBV7-2; J: TRBJ2-7; D: TRBD2; CDR3: ASSRRVAGEQY
V: TRBV7-3; J: TRBJ1-1; D: -; CDR3: ASSFTRGGIANTEAF
V: TRBV27; J: TRBJ1-5; D: -; CDR3: ASSQSRVQPQH
V: TRBV5-4; J: TRBJ1-2; D: TRBD1; CDR3: ASSLDRGGRGGYT
V: TRBV7-2; J: TRBJ2-7; D: TRBD2; CDR3: ASSLVVTSGTHEQY
V: TRBV4-1; J: TRBJ2-1; D: TRBD2; CDR3: ASSQVLREGLNEQF
V: TRBV28; J: TRBJ2-1; D: TRBD2; CDR3: ASSSGLAFNEQF
V: TRBV6-1; J: TRBJ2-7; D: -; CDR3: ASSSLGVSYEQY
V: TRBV27; J: TRBJ2-7; D: TRBD2; CDR3: ASSVGTSGYEQY
V: TRBV27; J: TRBJ2-7; D: -; CDR3: ASSLSPGRGVEQY
V: TRBV11-2; J: TRBJ2-1; D: TRBD2; CDR3: ASSPPVGGSGNEQF
V: TRBV7-9; J: TRBJ1-1; D: -; CDR3: ASSPPHAGNAEAF
V: TRBV27; J: TRBJ2-4; D: -; CDR3: ASSLLIDLAKNIQY
V: TRBV2; J: TRBJ2-7; D: -; CDR3: ASSGTALDEQY
V: TRBV28; J: TRBJ2-6; D: -; CDR3: ASSETEPGSGANVLT
V: TRBV10-1; J: TRBJ2-2; D: -; CDR3: ASSVDYPTGELF
V: TRBV7-6; J: TRBJ1-1; D: -; CDR3: ASSLGGWGMNTEAF